This paragraph covers one TCR beta chain sequence. This entry is derived from a study of control samples from healthy donors and cancer patients. The assay was immunoSEQ multiplex PCR, and TCRdb's table has in-frame clones only and misses some. The sample consists of some 95,000 clones, roughly 83% of them appearing once. This CDR3 contains 15 residues. Trimming removed 5 bases from V and 0 bases from J; junction bases left unmatched: 3. CDR1 and CDR2 (germline): KGHDR, SFDVKD. V usage is TRBV24-1 and J usage is TRBJ2-3; 8 positions agree with TRBD1. The sample taken for sequencing was blood. This TCR derives from a woman in her twenties or thirties in good health. This CDR3 is CATSVRTGSTDTQYF. CDR3 nucleotide sequence: TGTGCCACCAGTGTTAGGACAGGGAGCACAGATACGCAGTATTTT.